This T cell receptor beta chain derives from a study of blood T cells in healthy people across ages. Study findings and constraints: Estimated diversity across one million T cells was deemed an underestimate.

This clonotype occurred a few times. Its antigen is unknown. The trim removed 1 base at V and 2 bases at J, leaving 8 bases unmatched. This CDR3 spans 15 amino acids. In germline, CDR1 is DFQATT, CDR2 SNEGSKA (reference sequence). Donors gave around 10 milliliters of peripheral blood apiece. The use of a sample-barcoded 5' primer and a J-beta primer mix characterized a second PCR of about 7 to 12 cycles. Template switching added a 12-random-nucleotide identifier to every cDNA molecule. Every sample returned 2.5 million or more CDR3-containing paired-end reads. TCRdb passed the 5' RACE reads through MiXCR, listing each CDR3 protein once. The sample lists around 1,100,000 distinct CDR3 sequences; about two fifths were seen once.

The chain is built from TRBV20-1 and TRBJ2-7, with TRBD2 matching over 7 bases. This receptor was obtained from a young man in good health. Sequenced sample: blood. The CDR3 nucleotides are TGCAGTGCTAGAGGTCCTAGCGGAGGAGCCTACGAGCAGTACTTC. This codes for CSARGPSGGAYEQYF.